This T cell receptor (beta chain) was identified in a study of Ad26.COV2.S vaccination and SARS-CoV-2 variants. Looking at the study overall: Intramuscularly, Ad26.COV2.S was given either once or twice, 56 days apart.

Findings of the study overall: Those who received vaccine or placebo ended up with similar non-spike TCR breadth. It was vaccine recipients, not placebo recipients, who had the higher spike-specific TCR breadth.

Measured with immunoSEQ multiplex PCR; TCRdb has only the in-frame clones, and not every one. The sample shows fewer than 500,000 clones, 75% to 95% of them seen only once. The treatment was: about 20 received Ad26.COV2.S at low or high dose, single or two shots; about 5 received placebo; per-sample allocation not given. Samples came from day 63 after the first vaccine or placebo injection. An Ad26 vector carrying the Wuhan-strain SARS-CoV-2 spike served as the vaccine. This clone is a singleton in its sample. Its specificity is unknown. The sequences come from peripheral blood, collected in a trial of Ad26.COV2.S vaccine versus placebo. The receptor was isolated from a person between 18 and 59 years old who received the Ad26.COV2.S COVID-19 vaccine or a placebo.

The CDR3 sequence is CASTGTGPTDTQYF. The DNA for the CDR3 is TGTGCCAGCACCGGGACAGGACCCACAGATACGCAGTATTTT. This rearrangement joins TRBV6-5 to TRBJ2-3; 8 nucleotides match TRBD1. V trimming: 7 bases; J trimming: 2 bases; junction bases outside the gene matches: 5. The germline gives CDR1 MNHEY, CDR2 SVGAGI. The CDR3 has 14 amino acids.